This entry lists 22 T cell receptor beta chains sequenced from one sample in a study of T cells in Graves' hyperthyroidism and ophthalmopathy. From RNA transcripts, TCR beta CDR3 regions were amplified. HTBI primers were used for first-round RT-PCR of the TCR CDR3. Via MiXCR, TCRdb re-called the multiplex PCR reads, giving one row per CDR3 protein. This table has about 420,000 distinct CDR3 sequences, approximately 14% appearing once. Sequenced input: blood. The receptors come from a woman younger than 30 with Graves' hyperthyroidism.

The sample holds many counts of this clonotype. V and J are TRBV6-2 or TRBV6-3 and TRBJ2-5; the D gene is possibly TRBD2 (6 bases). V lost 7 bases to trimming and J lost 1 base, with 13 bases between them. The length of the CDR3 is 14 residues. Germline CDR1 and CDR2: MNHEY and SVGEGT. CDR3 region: CASMDGGAQETQYF. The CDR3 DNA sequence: TGTGCCAGCATGGACGGAGGGGCCCAAGAGACCCAGTACTTC.

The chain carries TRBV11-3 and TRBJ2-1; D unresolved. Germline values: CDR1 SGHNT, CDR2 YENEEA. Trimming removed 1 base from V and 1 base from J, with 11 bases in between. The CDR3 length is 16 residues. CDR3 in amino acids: CASSLGRRSSYNEQFF. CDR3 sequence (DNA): TGTGCCAGCAGCTTAGGTCGGCGGTCATCCTACAATGAGCAGTTCTTC.

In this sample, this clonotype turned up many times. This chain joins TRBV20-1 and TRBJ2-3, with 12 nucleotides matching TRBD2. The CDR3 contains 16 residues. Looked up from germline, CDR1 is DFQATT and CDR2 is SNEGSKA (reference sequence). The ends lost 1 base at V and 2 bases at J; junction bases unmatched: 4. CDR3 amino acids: CSARVTSGRYTDTQYF. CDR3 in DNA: TGCAGTGCTAGAGTTACTAGCGGGAGGTACACAGATACGCAGTATTTT.

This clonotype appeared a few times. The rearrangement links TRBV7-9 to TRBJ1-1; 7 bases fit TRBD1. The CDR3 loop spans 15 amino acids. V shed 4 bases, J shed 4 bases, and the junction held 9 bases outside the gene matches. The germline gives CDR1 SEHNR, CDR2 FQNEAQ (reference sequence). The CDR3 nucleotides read TGTGCCAGCAGCTACGGCGACAGGGTGGTCACTGAAGCTTTCTTT. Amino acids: CASSYGDRVVTEAFF.

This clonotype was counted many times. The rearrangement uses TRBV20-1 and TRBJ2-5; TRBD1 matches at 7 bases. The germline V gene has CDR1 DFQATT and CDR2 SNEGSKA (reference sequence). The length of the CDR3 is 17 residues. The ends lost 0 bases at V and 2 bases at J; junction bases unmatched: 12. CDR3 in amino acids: CSARDWLTRTGQETQYF. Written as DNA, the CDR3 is TGCAGTGCTAGAGACTGGCTGACCCGGACAGGACAAGAGACCCAGTACTTC.

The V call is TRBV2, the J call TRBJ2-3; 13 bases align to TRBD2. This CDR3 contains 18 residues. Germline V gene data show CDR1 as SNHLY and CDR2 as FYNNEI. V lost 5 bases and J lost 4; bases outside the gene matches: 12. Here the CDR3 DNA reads TGTGCCAGCAGTTCTCTGGGACTAGCGGGGAGTGGTGCAGATACGCAGTATTTT. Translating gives CASSSLGLAGSGADTQYF.

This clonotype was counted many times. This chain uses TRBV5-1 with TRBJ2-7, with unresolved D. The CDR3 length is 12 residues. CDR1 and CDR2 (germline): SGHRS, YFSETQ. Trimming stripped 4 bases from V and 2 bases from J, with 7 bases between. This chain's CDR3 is CASSPVPYEQYF. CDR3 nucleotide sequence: TGCGCCAGCAGCCCTGTTCCCTACGAGCAGTACTTC.

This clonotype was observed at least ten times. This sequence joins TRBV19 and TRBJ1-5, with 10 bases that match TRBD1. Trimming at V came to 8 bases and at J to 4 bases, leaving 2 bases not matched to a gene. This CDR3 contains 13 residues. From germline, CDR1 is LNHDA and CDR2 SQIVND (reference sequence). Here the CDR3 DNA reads TGTGCCAGTTGGGACAGGGGTAATCAGCCCCAGCATTTT. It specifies CASWDRGNQPQHF.

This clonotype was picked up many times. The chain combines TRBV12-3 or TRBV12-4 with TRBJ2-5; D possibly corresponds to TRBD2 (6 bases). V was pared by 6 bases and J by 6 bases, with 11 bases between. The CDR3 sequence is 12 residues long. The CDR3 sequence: CASSLGGKTQYF. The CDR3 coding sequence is TGTGCCAGCAGCCTCGGGGGAAAGACCCAGTACTTC.

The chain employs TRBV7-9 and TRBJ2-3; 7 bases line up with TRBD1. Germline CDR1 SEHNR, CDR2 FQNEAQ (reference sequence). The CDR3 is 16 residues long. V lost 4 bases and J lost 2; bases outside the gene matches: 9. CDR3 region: CASSSATGASTDTQYF. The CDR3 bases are TGTGCCAGCAGCTCGGCCACAGGGGCATCCACAGATACGCAGTATTTT.

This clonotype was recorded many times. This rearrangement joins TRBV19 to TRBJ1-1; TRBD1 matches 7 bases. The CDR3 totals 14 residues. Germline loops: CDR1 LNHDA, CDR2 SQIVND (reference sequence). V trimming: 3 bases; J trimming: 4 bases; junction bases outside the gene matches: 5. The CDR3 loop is CASSIPRGSTEAFF. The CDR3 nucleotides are TGTGCCAGTAGTATCCCCAGGGGGAGCACTGAAGCTTTCTTT.

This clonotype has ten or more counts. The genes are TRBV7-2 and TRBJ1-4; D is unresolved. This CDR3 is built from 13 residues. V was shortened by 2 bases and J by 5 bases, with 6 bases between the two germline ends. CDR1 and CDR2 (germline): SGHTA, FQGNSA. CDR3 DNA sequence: TGTGCCAGCAGCTTAAGGCGGAATGAAAAACTGTTTTTT. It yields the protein CASSLRRNEKLFF. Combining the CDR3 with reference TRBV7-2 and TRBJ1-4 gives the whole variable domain GAGVSQSPSNKVTEKGKDVELRCDPISGHTALYWYRQSLGQGLEFLIYFQGNSAPDKSGLPSDRFSAERTGGSVSTLTIQRTQQEDSAVYLCASSLRRNEKLFFGSGTQLSVL.

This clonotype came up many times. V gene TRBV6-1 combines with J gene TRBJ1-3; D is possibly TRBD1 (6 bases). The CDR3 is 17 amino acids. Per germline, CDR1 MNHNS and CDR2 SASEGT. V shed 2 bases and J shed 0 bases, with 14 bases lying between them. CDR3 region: CASSELDRQFSGNTIYF. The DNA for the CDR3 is TGTGCCAGCAGTGAATTGGACAGACAATTCTCTGGAAACACCATATATTTT.

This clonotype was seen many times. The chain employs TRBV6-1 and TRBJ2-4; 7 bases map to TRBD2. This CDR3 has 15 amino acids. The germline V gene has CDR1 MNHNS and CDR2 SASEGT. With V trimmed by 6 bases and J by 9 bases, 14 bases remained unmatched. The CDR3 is CASRGRVGLSGIQYF. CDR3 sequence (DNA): TGTGCCAGCAGGGGGAGGGTGGGACTAAGTGGCATTCAGTACTTC.

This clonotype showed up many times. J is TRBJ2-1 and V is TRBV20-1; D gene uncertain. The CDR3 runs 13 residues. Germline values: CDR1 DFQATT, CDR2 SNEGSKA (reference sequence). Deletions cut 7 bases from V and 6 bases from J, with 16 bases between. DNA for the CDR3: TGCAGTGGGACGTCCCCGATTGGCAATGAGCAGTTCTTC. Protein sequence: CSGTSPIGNEQFF.

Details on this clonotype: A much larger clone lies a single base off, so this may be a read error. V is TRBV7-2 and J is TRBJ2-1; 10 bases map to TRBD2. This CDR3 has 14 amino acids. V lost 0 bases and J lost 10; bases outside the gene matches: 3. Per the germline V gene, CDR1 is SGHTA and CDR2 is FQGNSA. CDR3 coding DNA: TGTGCCAGCAGCTTAGCACTAGCGGGGTACGAGCAGTTCTTC. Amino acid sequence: CASSLALAGYEQFF.

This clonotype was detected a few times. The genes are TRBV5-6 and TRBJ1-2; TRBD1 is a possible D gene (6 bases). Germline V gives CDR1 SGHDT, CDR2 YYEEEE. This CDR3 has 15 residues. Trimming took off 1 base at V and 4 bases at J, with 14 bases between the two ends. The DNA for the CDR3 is TGTGCCAGCAGCTTGAGGGGGGCTGGGACCTATGGCTACACCTTC. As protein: CASSLRGAGTYGYTF.

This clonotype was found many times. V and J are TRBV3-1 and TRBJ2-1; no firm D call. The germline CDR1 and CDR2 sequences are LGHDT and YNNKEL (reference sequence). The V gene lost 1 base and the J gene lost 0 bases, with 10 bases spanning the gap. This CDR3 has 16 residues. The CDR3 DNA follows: TGTGCCAGCAGCCAAGTTCTTGCCCTCTCCTACAATGAGCAGTTCTTC. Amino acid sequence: CASSQVLALSYNEQFF.

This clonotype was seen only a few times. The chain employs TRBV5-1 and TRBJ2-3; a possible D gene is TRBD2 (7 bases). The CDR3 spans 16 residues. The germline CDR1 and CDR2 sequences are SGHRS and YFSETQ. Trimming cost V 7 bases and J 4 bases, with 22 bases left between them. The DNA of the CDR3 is TGCGCCAGCCGCGATGAGGGGGGGCGCGGGGCAGATACGCAGTATTTT. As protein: CASRDEGGRGADTQYF.

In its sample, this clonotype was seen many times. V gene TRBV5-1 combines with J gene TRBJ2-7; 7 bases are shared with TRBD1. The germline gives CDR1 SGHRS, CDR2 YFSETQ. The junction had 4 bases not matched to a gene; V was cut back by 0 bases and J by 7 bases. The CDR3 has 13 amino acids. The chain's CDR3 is CASSLEGAREQYF. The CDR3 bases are TGCGCCAGCAGCTTGGAGGGGGCGAGGGAGCAGTACTTC.

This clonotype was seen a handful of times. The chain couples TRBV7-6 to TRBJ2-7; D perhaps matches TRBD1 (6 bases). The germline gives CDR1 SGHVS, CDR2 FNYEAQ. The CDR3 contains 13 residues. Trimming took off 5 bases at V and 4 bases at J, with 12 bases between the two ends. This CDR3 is CASSKETGYEQYF. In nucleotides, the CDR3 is TGTGCCAGCAGCAAAGAGACAGGTTACGAGCAGTACTTC.

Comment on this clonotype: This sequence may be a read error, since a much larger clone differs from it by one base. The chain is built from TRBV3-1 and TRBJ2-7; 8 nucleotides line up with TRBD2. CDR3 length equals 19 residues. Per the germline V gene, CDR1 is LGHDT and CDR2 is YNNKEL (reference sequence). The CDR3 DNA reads TGTACCAGCAGCCAAGGTTCCCTACTTCCCGGCGGGAGGACATACGAGCAGTACTTC. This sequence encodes CTSSQGSLLPGGRTYEQYF.